A selection of T cell receptor beta chains follows, all from one sample in a study of blood T cell repertoires in COVID-19. The repertoire was sequenced with immunoSEQ multiplex PCR; TCRdb's copy has only in-frame clones and lacks some. Here the sample spans approximately 50,000 clones, roughly 85% being singletons. The sample comprised peripheral blood. These receptors were collected from a man in his 60s with acute or convalescent COVID-19. Both conserved end residues are part of each CDR3. The D gene is left open where the match is weak. Not all rows give a size; the values are once, few, many and, for expanded clones, a class.

d_call: NA
v_call: TRBV7-8
j_call: TRBJ2-7
clone_size: once
cdr3_nt: TGTGCCAGCAGCCTACCGGGACTGGCCTACGAGCAGTACTTC
cdr3_aa: CASSLPGLAYEQYF

d_call: NA
v_call: TRBV27
j_call: TRBJ2-1
clone_size: NA
cdr3_nt: TGTGCCAGCCGGATGTTCCAGGGTCGCGTCACTGAGCAGTTCTTC
cdr3_aa: CASRMFQGRVTEQFF

d_call: TRBD1
v_call: TRBV2
j_call: TRBJ1-4
clone_size: few
cdr3_nt: TGTGCCAGCAGTGAAGGGGACAGGGATAATGAAAAACTGTTTTTT
cdr3_aa: CASSEGDRDNEKLFF

d_call: NA
v_call: TRBV7-9
j_call: TRBJ1-6
clone_size: few
cdr3_nt: TGTGCCAGCAGCCTCGACAGAGGTTCACCCCTCCACTTT
cdr3_aa: CASSLDRGSPLHF

d_call: NA
v_call: TRBV14
j_call: TRBJ2-2
clone_size: NA
cdr3_nt: TGTGCCAGCAGCCGACAGGTCAACACCGGGGAGCTGTTTTTT
cdr3_aa: CASSRQVNTGELFF

d_call: NA
v_call: TRBV29-1
j_call: TRBJ2-3
clone_size: once
cdr3_nt: TGCAGCGTTCAGGGAACGCGTACGCAGTATTTT
cdr3_aa: CSVQGTRTQYF

d_call: NA
v_call: TRBV6-1
j_call: TRBJ2-5
clone_size: NA
cdr3_nt: TGTGCCAGCAGTGAATTTAGCGTTCTGGCCGGGGCCCAGTACTTC
cdr3_aa: CASSEFSVLAGAQYF

d_call: TRBD1
v_call: TRBV3-1/TRBV3-2
j_call: TRBJ1-6
clone_size: few
cdr3_nt: TGTGCCAGCAGCCAAATCGGGACAGGGCTATTTTTC
cdr3_aa: CASSQIGTGLFF

d_call: NA
v_call: TRBV10-2
j_call: TRBJ1-2
clone_size: NA
cdr3_nt: TGCGCCAGCAGTGAGCGGGGGGCGAACTATGGCTACACCTTC
cdr3_aa: CASSERGANYGYTF

d_call: TRBD2
v_call: TRBV28
j_call: TRBJ2-1
clone_size: NA
cdr3_nt: TGTGCCAGCAGTAGACTAGCGGGAGGAGTAAATGAGCAGTTCTTC
cdr3_aa: CASSRLAGGVNEQFF

d_call: NA
v_call: TRBV4-1
j_call: TRBJ1-5
clone_size: few
cdr3_nt: TGCGCCAGCAGCCCCACGTCCGGGGGTCAGCCCCAGCATTTT
cdr3_aa: CASSPTSGGQPQHF

d_call: TRBD1
v_call: TRBV15
j_call: TRBJ2-7
clone_size: NA
cdr3_nt: TGTGCCACCAGCAGAGGAGCCGGGACAGGGCTCGAGCAGTACTTC
cdr3_aa: CATSRGAGTGLEQYF

d_call: NA
v_call: TRBV3-1/TRBV3-2
j_call: TRBJ1-6
clone_size: NA
cdr3_nt: TGTGCCAGCAGCCAACAGGGGTTTGTTAATTCACCCCTCCACTTT
cdr3_aa: CASSQQGFVNSPLHF

d_call: NA
v_call: TRBV6-6
j_call: TRBJ2-1
clone_size: NA
cdr3_nt: TGTGCCAGCAGCCCTAGCTCCTACAATGAGCAGTTCTTC
cdr3_aa: CASSPSSYNEQFF

d_call: TRBD2
v_call: TRBV7-3
j_call: TRBJ2-1
clone_size: NA
cdr3_nt: TGTGCCACCGCCTCTGTAGCGGGAGTCGGCAATGAGCAGTTCTTC
cdr3_aa: CATASVAGVGNEQFF

d_call: NA
v_call: TRBV3-1/TRBV3-2
j_call: TRBJ1-1
clone_size: NA
cdr3_nt: TGTGCCAGCAGCCAAGATCCGGGAGGGGGAGCTTTCTTT
cdr3_aa: CASSQDPGGGAFF

d_call: TRBD2
v_call: TRBV3-1/TRBV3-2
j_call: TRBJ2-2
clone_size: NA
cdr3_nt: TGTGCCAGCAGCCAGGGAAGCGGGAGGGCCACCGGGGAGCTGTTTTTT
cdr3_aa: CASSQGSGRATGELFF

d_call: TRBD2
v_call: TRBV7-3
j_call: TRBJ2-2
clone_size: NA
cdr3_nt: TGTGCCAGCAGCCGGCGGACTAGCGGGGACGGGGAGCTGTTTTTT
cdr3_aa: CASSRRTSGDGELFF

d_call: NA
v_call: TRBV3-1/TRBV3-2
j_call: TRBJ1-2
clone_size: NA
cdr3_nt: TGTGCCAGCAGCCCTCCCTGGGCAGATGGCTACACCTTC
cdr3_aa: CASSPPWADGYTF

d_call: NA
v_call: TRBV27
j_call: TRBJ1-2
clone_size: NA
cdr3_nt: TGTGCCAGCAGTTCACGCATCGGACAGACAGTCTATGGCTACACCTTC
cdr3_aa: CASSSRIGQTVYGYTF

d_call: NA
v_call: TRBV24-1
j_call: TRBJ2-1
clone_size: NA
cdr3_nt: TGTGCCACCAGTGATGGGACAAGGAATGAGCAGTTCTTC
cdr3_aa: CATSDGTRNEQFF

d_call: TRBD1
v_call: TRBV27
j_call: TRBJ1-4
clone_size: NA
cdr3_nt: TGTGCCAGCAGTTTATCCGGGACAGGGGCTGAAAAACTGTTTTTT
cdr3_aa: CASSLSGTGAEKLFF

d_call: NA
v_call: TRBV5-1
j_call: TRBJ2-3
clone_size: NA
cdr3_nt: TGCGCCAGCAGCTCCGGTGGGCAGGGCACAGATACGCAGTATTTT
cdr3_aa: CASSSGGQGTDTQYF

d_call: NA
v_call: TRBV28
j_call: TRBJ1-6
clone_size: NA
cdr3_nt: TGTGCCAGCATGGGCGCCGGGACCTATAATTCACCCCTCCACTTT
cdr3_aa: CASMGAGTYNSPLHF

d_call: NA
v_call: TRBV28
j_call: TRBJ1-2
clone_size: NA
cdr3_nt: TGTGCCAGCAGTTTCCAGCCTCGGGGGGGCTATGGCTACACCTTC
cdr3_aa: CASSFQPRGGYGYTF

d_call: NA
v_call: TRBV6-4
j_call: TRBJ2-7
clone_size: NA
cdr3_nt: TGTGCCAGCAGTATTGAGGCATACCCAACCTACGAGCAGTACTTC
cdr3_aa: CASSIEAYPTYEQYF

d_call: TRBD2
v_call: TRBV18
j_call: TRBJ2-7
clone_size: NA
cdr3_nt: TGTGCCAGCTCACCTGGACAGGGAACGTCTAGCGGGAGAACGAACGAGCAGTACTTC
cdr3_aa: CASSPGQGTSSGRTNEQYF

d_call: NA
v_call: TRBV25-1
j_call: TRBJ1-4
clone_size: NA
cdr3_nt: TGTGCCAGCAGTCCTGGGGGGGACCCAACTAATGAAAAACTGTTTTTT
cdr3_aa: CASSPGGDPTNEKLFF

d_call: NA
v_call: TRBV10-2
j_call: TRBJ1-3
clone_size: NA
cdr3_nt: TGCGCCAGCAGTAGGGGGGGCCGAGACACCATATATTTT
cdr3_aa: CASSRGGRDTIYF

d_call: NA
v_call: TRBV3-1/TRBV3-2
j_call: TRBJ2-5
clone_size: NA
cdr3_nt: TGTGCCAGCAGCTCGACAGGGCCGTGGGGGGCCCAGTACTTC
cdr3_aa: CASSSTGPWGAQYF

d_call: NA
v_call: TRBV19
j_call: TRBJ2-7
clone_size: NA
cdr3_nt: TGTGCCAGTAGCCTGGGGGACTCCCAGTCCTACGAGCAGTACTTC
cdr3_aa: CASSLGDSQSYEQYF

d_call: NA
v_call: TRBV7-9
j_call: TRBJ1-2
clone_size: NA
cdr3_nt: TGTGCCAGCAGCTTGTGGGCCAGGGTTAACTATGGCTACACCTTC
cdr3_aa: CASSLWARVNYGYTF

d_call: NA
v_call: TRBV24-1
j_call: TRBJ1-5
clone_size: NA
cdr3_nt: TGTGCCACCAGTGATTCCCGACGGGGTAGCAATCAGCCCCAGCATTTT
cdr3_aa: CATSDSRRGSNQPQHF

d_call: TRBD1
v_call: TRBV6-2/TRBV6-3
j_call: TRBJ2-1
clone_size: NA
cdr3_nt: TGTGCCAGCAGTCCCCCGGGACAGGGGACAGCCTACAATGAGCAGTTCTTC
cdr3_aa: CASSPPGQGTAYNEQFF

d_call: TRBD2
v_call: TRBV5-1
j_call: TRBJ2-3
clone_size: NA
cdr3_nt: TGCGCCAGCAGCCCCCGAGCGGGAGGTGGGCCAGATACGCAGTATTTT
cdr3_aa: CASSPRAGGGPDTQYF

d_call: TRBD1
v_call: TRBV3-1/TRBV3-2
j_call: TRBJ1-5
clone_size: NA
cdr3_nt: TGTGCCAGCAGCCAAAGCGGCGGCAGGGGGCGCGGTCAGCCCCAGCATTTT
cdr3_aa: CASSQSGGRGRGQPQHF

d_call: NA
v_call: TRBV23-1
j_call: TRBJ1-4
clone_size: NA
cdr3_nt: TGCGCCAGCAGTCACCAGACAGAGGCAACTAATGAAAAACTGTTTTTT
cdr3_aa: CASSHQTEATNEKLFF

d_call: NA
v_call: TRBV7-9
j_call: TRBJ2-7
clone_size: NA
cdr3_nt: TGTGCCAGCAGCTTAGCGGAGGGACTCGAGCAGTACTTC
cdr3_aa: CASSLAEGLEQYF

d_call: NA
v_call: TRBV6-1
j_call: TRBJ1-1
clone_size: NA
cdr3_nt: TGTGCCAGCAGTGAAAACGGGGGGAAGTTCACTGAAGCTTTCTTT
cdr3_aa: CASSENGGKFTEAFF

d_call: NA
v_call: TRBV7-9
j_call: TRBJ1-5
clone_size: NA
cdr3_nt: TGTGCCAGCAGCCCCTGGGACACCAATCAGCCCCAGCATTTT
cdr3_aa: CASSPWDTNQPQHF

d_call: NA
v_call: TRBV6-5
j_call: TRBJ2-5
clone_size: NA
cdr3_nt: TGTGCCAGCAGCGCGACAGTGAATATCGAGACCCAGTACTTC
cdr3_aa: CASSATVNIETQYF

d_call: NA
v_call: TRBV19
j_call: TRBJ1-1
clone_size: NA
cdr3_nt: TGTGCCAGTACCAAGGTGGAGGGGAACACTGAAGCTTTCTTT
cdr3_aa: CASTKVEGNTEAFF